This TCR beta chain is drawn from a study of vaccination and CD4 T cells after COVID-19. Described treatment: approximately 10-day PBMC culture with coronavirus spike peptide pools or control peptides (ViraFEST assay). Sequencing of cultured CD4+ T cell DNA used the Oncomine TCR Beta short-read assay. TCRdb ran MiXCR on the PCR reads and lists one entry per CDR3 protein. Of about 20,000 distinct CDR3 sequences in the sample, 60% are singletons; the top ten hold 8.9%. The germline V gene encodes CDR1 SNHLY and CDR2 FYNNEI. Unmatched junction bases numbered 0, after V lost 6 bases and J lost 5 bases. The CDR3 runs 12 residues. About this clonotype itself: The antigen is undetermined.

Sequenced here: CD4+ T cells from blood, cultured in vitro, sampled after SARS-CoV-2 vaccination. The receptor's source is a human donor who had recovered from COVID-19. The V and J genes are TRBV2 and TRBJ2-3; TRBD1 matches 9 bases. The CDR3 is CASRDRGDTQYF. In DNA form, the CDR3 reads TGTGCCAGCAGGGACAGGGGAGATACGCAGTATTTT.